Listed below are T cell receptor beta chains from one sample, sequenced in a study of response to subunit inactivated influenza vaccine. TCRdb recomputed calls from the RT-PCR reads with MiXCR, one row per CDR3 protein. The sample records roughly 760,000 distinct CDR3 sequences, roughly 20% being singletons. Material: PBMCs from blood, obtained around 5 days after vaccination. The receptors come from a middle-aged man who received an inactivated influenza vaccine. Each CDR3 is given with its conserved first and last residue. Clone size is stated in some rows and not others, as once, few, many or a class when expanded.

clone size	V gene	J gene	CDR3 protein
-	TRBV20-1	TRBJ2-2	CSASMEDTTNTGELFF
-	TRBV6-5	TRBJ1-4	CASSYSGGQGEKLFF
-	TRBV7-6	TRBJ1-4	CASSLGSPTNEKLFF
-	TRBV20-1	TRBJ2-1	CSSKEIKRESHNEQFF
few	TRBV12-3/TRBV12-4	TRBJ1-1	CASSFGDMNTEAFF
-	TRBV4-3	TRBJ2-1	CASSQGGPGLALYNEQFF
few	TRBV3-1	TRBJ2-1	CASSQGLSGNEQFF
few	TRBV10-3	TRBJ2-3	CAISEPGQESTDTQYF
-	TRBV6-1	TRBJ2-1	CASLTGRWDNEQFF
-	TRBV12-3/TRBV12-4	TRBJ2-7	CASSPRTEFEQYF
few	TRBV12-3/TRBV12-4	TRBJ2-7	CASSLSSGVSYEQYF
many	TRBV7-2	TRBJ2-5	CASSLGLLETQYF
-	TRBV6-5	TRBJ2-3	CASSSSSTSGAFTDTQYF
-	TRBV7-8	TRBJ2-1	CASSVGLAERAVEQFF
-	TRBV11-3	TRBJ2-3	CAGSLASGSPTDTQYF
few	TRBV20-1	TRBJ2-4	CSARDVAKNIQYF
-	TRBV20-1	TRBJ1-2	CSARDFLSLTLYGYTF
-	TRBV6-1	TRBJ1-3	CASRRPSGNTIYF
-	TRBV30	TRBJ1-5	CAWGRGQGPNQPQHF
many	TRBV29-1	TRBJ2-7	CSVELRDGGNYEQYF
few	TRBV5-1	TRBJ1-5	CASSLEAGHFNQPQHF
-	TRBV5-5	TRBJ2-2	CASSFQPGQGFAGELFF
few	TRBV29-1	TRBJ2-7	CSVQGVGGQYF
-	TRBV6-5	TRBJ2-2	CASSYSRTSNTGELFF
-	TRBV2	TRBJ2-7	CASVLFRGQSYEQYF
-	TRBV20-1	TRBJ2-7	CSASRNRVYEQYF
-	TRBV12-3/TRBV12-4	TRBJ1-1	CASSFMGGGTEAFF
-	TRBV21-1	TRBJ1-1	CASRKPGNTEAFF
-	TRBV5-1	TRBJ2-5	CASSLVFRGLGEETQYF
-	TRBV9	TRBJ1-5	CASSVGQTNQPQHF
-	TRBV5-1	TRBJ2-5	CASSAALGGTGETQYF
few	TRBV5-1	TRBJ2-5	CASSSKPIGETQYF
many	TRBV20-1	TRBJ2-3	CSASNVESGRTDTQYF
-	TRBV30	TRBJ2-3	CAWSVGTGLKDTQYF
-	TRBV7-6	TRBJ2-5	CASSTQYQETQYF
-	TRBV2	TRBJ1-4	CASRFRSSEKLFF
-	TRBV30	TRBJ1-2	CAWRGEGADYGYTF
-	TRBV20-1	TRBJ2-5	CSAAPQRNQETQYF
few	TRBV7-2	TRBJ2-7	CASSLDPSSYEQYF
-	TRBV7-9	TRBJ2-3	CASSRGLAGGQADTQYF
-	TRBV20-1	TRBJ1-5	CSARRANQPQHF
few	TRBV20-1	TRBJ2-5	CSARGGGPLETQYF
few	TRBV4-2	TRBJ2-1	CASSQGAGNNEQFF
few	TRBV7-9	TRBJ2-1	CASSLTGAEQFF
-	TRBV18	TRBJ2-7	CASSQIIGRGYEQYF
-	TRBV7-6	TRBJ2-5	CASSSSWSISETQYF
-	TRBV20-1	TRBJ1-2	CSAAGLRVYGYTF
-	TRBV2	TRBJ1-1	CASSEAGGTSLRMNTEAFF
-	TRBV10-3	TRBJ2-3	CAISLGQGSTDTQYF
few	TRBV7-9	TRBJ2-1	CASSFAGGGSPNEQFF
-	TRBV20-1	TRBJ2-1	CSAPALGLAANEQFF
-	TRBV12-3/TRBV12-4	TRBJ1-1	CASSPSVIAFF
few	TRBV7-9	TRBJ2-7	CASSLESGLSYEQYF
-	TRBV20-1	TRBJ2-1	CSARPGQGAYNEQFF
-	TRBV20-1	TRBJ2-5	CSAIGASGQETQYF
-	TRBV10-3	TRBJ1-4	CAISEGTGGDEKLFF
many	TRBV7-9	TRBJ2-5	CASNTGQGSETQYF
-	TRBV7-9	TRBJ2-5	CASSSRLGETQYF